A selection of T cell receptor beta chains follows, all from one sample in a study of identical twins. One entry per CDR3 protein, called by TCRdb with MiXCR from the 5' RACE reads. The table shows over 600,000 distinct CDR3 sequences, with 21% occurring only once. These data were likewise used in another study, on T cells expressing NK-cell markers.

The sample consisted of PBMCs. These receptors all come from a woman between 18 and 29 years old in good health. CDR3s include the opening cysteine and the closing phenylalanine or tryptophan. The D gene is left open where the match is weak. A row's size may be missing; if present it is once, few, many or a size class.

v_call	clone_size	d_call	j_call	cdr3_aa	cdr3_nt
TRBV7-9	few	TRBD1	TRBJ1-2	CASSIATGIREGYTF	TGTGCCAGCAGCATAGCGACAGGGATTAGAGAAGGCTACACCTTC
TRBV5-5	NA	NA	TRBJ2-2	CASTLGRQGTGELFF	TGTGCCAGCACCCTGGGACGGCAAGGAACCGGGGAGCTGTTTTTT
TRBV6-1	few	NA	TRBJ2-3	CASMWGTSTDTQYF	TGTGCCAGCATGTGGGGGACTAGCACAGATACGCAGTATTTT
TRBV29-1	few	TRBD2	TRBJ2-1	CSANGGEYNEQFF	TGCAGCGCGAATGGGGGGGAATACAATGAGCAGTTCTTC
TRBV5-1	NA	NA	TRBJ1-5	CASSLAGGGEPQHF	TGCGCCAGCAGCTTGGCCGGGGGAGGTGAGCCCCAGCATTTT
TRBV5-1	few	NA	TRBJ2-6	CASSLGTFAGANVLTF	TGCGCCAGCAGCTTGGGGACCTTTGCTGGGGCCAACGTCCTGACTTTC
TRBV6-2/TRBV6-3	few	TRBD2	TRBJ2-7	CASSYSPAGGFKDEQYF	TGTGCCAGCAGTTACTCTCCGGCGGGAGGGTTTAAGGACGAGCAGTACTTC
TRBV27	NA	TRBD1	TRBJ1-6	CASSLDRGLPLHF	TGTGCCAGCAGTTTAGACAGGGGCTTACCCCTCCACTTT
TRBV10-3	NA	NA	TRBJ2-3	CAISESIGTIMGQYF	TGTGCCATCAGTGAGTCCATAGGAACCATCATGGGGCAGTATTTT
TRBV7-9	few	NA	TRBJ2-7	CASSLRVAPYEQYF	TGTGCCAGCAGCTTACGGGTTGCACCCTACGAGCAGTACTTC
TRBV10-1	few	NA	TRBJ2-1	CASSKTTHNEQFF	TGCGCCAGCAGCAAAACAACCCACAATGAGCAGTTCTTC
TRBV11-3	few	TRBD1	TRBJ1-2	CASSPQMGQGGYTF	TGTGCCAGCAGCCCGCAAATGGGACAGGGTGGCTACACCTTC
TRBV2	NA	NA	TRBJ2-3	CASSEEVPDTQYF	TGTGCCAGCAGTGAGGAGGTTCCAGATACGCAGTATTTT
TRBV12-3/TRBV12-4	NA	NA	TRBJ1-1	CASSWEGGSAFF	TGTGCCAGCAGTTGGGAAGGGGGATCGGCTTTCTTT
TRBV10-3	few	NA	TRBJ2-1	CATSDGENEQFF	TGTGCCACCTCGGACGGAGAAAATGAGCAGTTCTTC
TRBV7-2	NA	NA	TRBJ2-3	CASSPDPLTDTQYF	TGTGCCAGCAGCCCGGACCCTTTGACAGATACGCAGTATTTT
TRBV11-3	NA	TRBD2	TRBJ2-1	CASSLEGWGGRMSEQFF	TGTGCCAGCAGCTTAGAGGGTTGGGGCGGGAGGATGAGTGAGCAGTTCTTC
TRBV27	few	NA	TRBJ2-1	CAGGRDPSNEQFF	TGTGCCGGGGGTCGGGACCCGTCCAATGAGCAGTTCTTC
TRBV20-1	NA	TRBD2	TRBJ2-7	CSAIAGESSYEQYF	TGCAGTGCTATTGCGGGGGAAAGCTCCTACGAGCAGTACTTC
TRBV12-3/TRBV12-4	few	TRBD1	TRBJ1-1	CASSEQGDNTEAFF	TGTGCCAGCAGCGAACAGGGGGATAACACTGAAGCTTTCTTT
TRBV24-1	NA	TRBD1	TRBJ2-2	CATSDPTGGNTGELFF	TGTGCCACCAGTGACCCGACAGGGGGGAACACCGGGGAGCTGTTTTTT
TRBV5-1	few	NA	TRBJ2-1	CASSFRSVGQGGYNEQFF	TGCGCCAGCAGCTTCCGCTCCGTTGGGCAGGGGGGATACAATGAGCAGTTCTTC
TRBV15	many	NA	TRBJ2-3	CATSVDSYSTDTQYF	TGTGCCACCAGCGTAGACAGCTATAGCACAGATACGCAGTATTTT
TRBV29-1	NA	TRBD1	TRBJ1-1	CSVQQKGAGMNTEAFF	TGCAGCGTCCAACAAAAGGGGGCGGGCATGAACACTGAAGCTTTCTTT
TRBV12-3/TRBV12-4	many	NA	TRBJ2-1	CASSGATLGENEQFF	TGTGCCAGCAGTGGGGCCACCTTGGGAGAAAATGAGCAGTTCTTC
TRBV12-3/TRBV12-4	NA	NA	TRBJ1-1	CASIWGTSTEAFF	TGTGCCAGCATATGGGGGACTTCCACTGAAGCTTTCTTT
TRBV29-1	NA	TRBD1	TRBJ1-1	CSVPPGQGNTEAFF	TGCAGCGTTCCCCCGGGACAGGGGAACACTGAAGCTTTCTTT
TRBV20-1	many	NA	TRBJ1-1	CSASPGTEAFF	TGCAGTGCTAGTCCGGGGACTGAAGCTTTCTTT
TRBV20-1	NA	TRBD2	TRBJ2-5	CSAAPGLAEETQYF	TGCAGTGCCGCTCCGGGACTAGCGGAAGAGACCCAGTACTTC
TRBV12-3/TRBV12-4	NA	TRBD2	TRBJ2-1	CASSLAGAAGDEQFF	TGTGCCAGCAGTTTGGCGGGAGCGGCCGGCGATGAGCAGTTCTTC
TRBV5-1	many	TRBD1	TRBJ1-2	CASSPGTVWGYTF	TGCGCCAGCAGCCCTGGGACAGTATGGGGCTACACCTTC
TRBV27	few	TRBD1	TRBJ2-5	CASGGAGGSWTQYF	TGTGCCAGCGGCGGGGCAGGGGGCTCCTGGACCCAGTACTTC
TRBV11-1	NA	TRBD1	TRBJ1-1	CASSSGQRIRNTEAFF	TGTGCCAGCAGCTCGGGACAGAGGATCCGGAACACTGAAGCTTTCTTT
TRBV20-1	NA	NA	TRBJ1-3	CSARGVNSGNTIYF	TGCAGTGCCCGGGGGGTGAACTCTGGAAACACCATATATTTT
TRBV6-1	NA	NA	TRBJ2-5	CASSGDLSQETQYF	TGTGCCAGCAGTGGGGACTTATCCCAAGAGACCCAGTACTTC
TRBV9	many	TRBD1	TRBJ1-6	CASSLQGTGLSPLHF	TGTGCCAGCAGCCTCCAGGGGACAGGGCTTTCACCCCTCCACTTT
TRBV4-3	NA	NA	TRBJ2-1	CASSSFRLDNEQFF	TGCGCCAGCAGCTCCTTTAGACTCGACAATGAGCAGTTCTTC
TRBV12-3/TRBV12-4	few	NA	TRBJ2-2	CASINYRGSGELFF	TGTGCCAGCATCAATTACCGGGGCAGCGGGGAGCTGTTTTTT
TRBV27	few	TRBD2	TRBJ2-1	CASSLRPSAGGEQFF	TGTGCCAGCAGTTTACGCCCCTCGGCGGGAGGGGAGCAGTTCTTC
TRBV10-3	few	NA	TRBJ1-5	CAISVQPPSRDLSKPQHF	TGTGCCATCAGTGTCCAGCCGCCGTCCAGGGATTTATCTAAGCCCCAGCATTTT
TRBV27	NA	TRBD1	TRBJ2-7	CASTGGGYEQYF	TGTGCCAGCACAGGGGGCGGATACGAGCAGTACTTC
TRBV6-1	few	NA	TRBJ2-7	CASLQTYEQYF	TGTGCCAGCCTACAGACGTACGAGCAGTACTTC
TRBV6-1	few	NA	TRBJ2-1	CASSFIWGWEQFF	TGTGCCAGCAGCTTTATCTGGGGTTGGGAGCAGTTCTTC
TRBV5-6	many	NA	TRBJ2-4	CASIELAKNIQYF	TGTGCCAGCATCGAGTTAGCCAAAAACATTCAGTACTTC
TRBV5-1	NA	NA	TRBJ2-3	CASSLSGGQGDTQYF	TGCGCCAGCAGCCTTAGCGGGGGACAGGGAGATACGCAGTATTTT
TRBV12-3/TRBV12-4	many	NA	TRBJ1-3	CASNLSGNTIYF	TGTGCCAGCAACCTCTCTGGAAACACCATATATTTT
TRBV20-1	few	NA	TRBJ2-7	CSARDPVKGRSEQYF	TGCAGTGCTAGAGATCCGGTGAAGGGGCGGAGCGAGCAGTACTTC
TRBV20-1	few	NA	TRBJ2-3	CSAPPSGVAQYF	TGCAGTGCTCCCCCCTCCGGTGTTGCGCAGTATTTT
TRBV20-1	NA	NA	TRBJ2-7	CSAARGSYEQYF	TGCAGTGCGGCGCGCGGCTCCTACGAGCAGTACTTC
TRBV13	many	TRBD1	TRBJ1-1	CASRPRGPEEAFF	TGTGCCAGCAGGCCCAGGGGGCCAGAAGAAGCTTTCTTT
TRBV5-5	NA	NA	TRBJ2-3	CASSLSGLGFTDTQYF	TGTGCCAGCAGCCTTTCGGGACTTGGATTCACAGATACGCAGTATTTT
TRBV20-1	many	TRBD2	TRBJ2-5	CSAPERTSGQETQYF	TGCAGTGCTCCCGAAAGAACTAGCGGACAAGAGACCCAGTACTTC
TRBV13	many	NA	TRBJ2-3	CASSLGRSDTQYF	TGTGCCAGCAGCTTGGGTAGGTCAGATACGCAGTATTTT
TRBV6-1	few	TRBD2	TRBJ2-3	CASSDPGLAATDTQYF	TGTGCCAGCAGTGACCCGGGACTAGCAGCCACAGATACGCAGTATTTT
TRBV3-1	few	TRBD2	TRBJ2-7	CASSHSGGGRSYEQYF	TGTGCCAGCAGCCATAGTGGCGGGGGTCGCTCCTACGAGCAGTACTTC
TRBV7-2	many	NA	TRBJ2-6	CASSFGGAGANVLTF	TGTGCCAGCAGCTTCGGGGGTGCTGGGGCCAACGTCCTGACTTTC
TRBV4-1	few	TRBD2	TRBJ2-3	CASSQDGLAGDTQYF	TGCGCCAGCAGCCAAGATGGACTAGCGGGAGATACGCAGTATTTT
TRBV12-3/TRBV12-4	few	NA	TRBJ1-2	CASSLVGIGYTF	TGTGCCAGCAGTTTAGTAGGGATTGGCTACACCTTC
TRBV12-3/TRBV12-4	many	TRBD2	TRBJ2-3	CASSLGLAGGSDTQYF	TGTGCCAGCAGCCTAGGACTAGCGGGAGGTTCAGATACGCAGTATTTT